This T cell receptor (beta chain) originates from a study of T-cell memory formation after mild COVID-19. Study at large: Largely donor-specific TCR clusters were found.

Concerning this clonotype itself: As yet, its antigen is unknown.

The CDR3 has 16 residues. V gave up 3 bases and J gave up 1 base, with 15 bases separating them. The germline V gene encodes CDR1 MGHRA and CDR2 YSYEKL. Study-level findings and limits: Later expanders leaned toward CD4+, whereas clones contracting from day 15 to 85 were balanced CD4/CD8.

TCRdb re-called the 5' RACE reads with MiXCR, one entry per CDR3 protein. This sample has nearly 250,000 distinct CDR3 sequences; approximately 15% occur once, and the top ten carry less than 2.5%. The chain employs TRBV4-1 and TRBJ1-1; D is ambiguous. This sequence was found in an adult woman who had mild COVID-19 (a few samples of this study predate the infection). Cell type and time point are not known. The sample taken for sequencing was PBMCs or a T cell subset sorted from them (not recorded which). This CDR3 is CASSHAGILANTEAFF. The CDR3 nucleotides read TGCGCCAGCAGCCATGCGGGAATTCTAGCGAACACTGAAGCTTTCTTT.